This T cell receptor beta chain was observed in a study of radiation and T cells in renal cell carcinoma. Documented time point: baseline pretreatment blood. Documented treatment: 15 Gy SBRT to primary tumor, nephrectomy 4 weeks later. Profiled with immunoSEQ multiplex PCR; TCRdb holds only in-frame clones, not every one. The data hold roughly 100,000 clones, with around 88% observed a single time. Germline CDR1 SGHRS, CDR2 YFSETQ. The CDR3 length is 13 residues. Trimming removed 0 bases at V and 5 bases at J, with 8 bases between. This TCR came from a man between 50 and 59 years old with renal cell carcinoma. This specimen consisted of blood, obtained from a patient whose treatment included radiotherapy and nephrectomy. J is TRBJ1-1 and V is TRBV5-1; D not resolved. The CDR3: CASSLAQLTEAFF. The CDR3 DNA is TGCGCCAGCAGCTTGGCACAGTTGACTGAAGCTTTCTTT.